The present entry profiles one TCR beta chain with its context. The antigen remains undetermined. The data derive from a study of cytomegalovirus exposure and HLA in healthy donors. Across the study: Prior work identified 117 million unique TCR beta sequences in some 180 million T cells. Within an early data release were about 85 million unique TCRs drawn from HLA-typed donors. Whole-study results and caveats: Cytomegalovirus association was assigned to approximately 160 TCR beta chains.

The CDR3 extends over 15 amino acids. Between the trimmed V and J ends, which lost 0 bases and 1 base, there was a span of 10 bases. Germline V gene sequence: CDR1 SGDLS, CDR2 YYNGEE. Vbeta (60) and Jbeta (13) primers were used in the PCR. This table comes from immunoSEQ multiplex PCR, and its TCRdb copy is limited to in-frame clones, with some not included. The sample has roughly 150,000 clones, around 75% seen once; the top ten hold approximately 3%. Regarding donors, all were healthy bone marrow donors. The V and J genes are TRBV9 and TRBJ2-5; D gene ambiguous. The sample taken for sequencing was PBMCs. This clonotype originated in a woman aged 50 to 65 in good health and CMV-seropositive. The CDR3 DNA reads TGTGCCAGCAGCGTAGGAACAGCCTCCCAAGAGACCCAGTACTTC. This translates into CASSVGTASQETQYF.